One sample yielded the 17 T cell receptor beta chains listed below, sequenced in a study of T cells after yellow fever vaccination. TCRdb itself ran the 5' RACE reads through MiXCR, one entry per CDR3 protein. The profile shows about 69,000 distinct CDR3 sequences, approximately 5.9% of them singletons. This material consisted of CD4+ T cells sorted from PBMCs, taken approximately 16 days after the first yellow fever vaccination. These receptor sequences come from a man aged 18-30 years who received the YFV17D yellow fever vaccine.

This clonotype was picked up many times. The chain links TRBV24-1 to TRBJ1-1, with D maybe TRBD1 (5 bases). CDR1 is KGHDR, CDR2 SFDVKD, per germline. Trimming pared 1 base from V and 3 bases from J, leaving 11 bases between. The CDR3 totals 15 residues. The CDR3 protein is CATSDFEAGYTEAFF. CDR3 coding DNA: TGTGCCACCAGTGATTTCGAGGCAGGGTACACTGAAGCTTTCTTT.

This clonotype occurred many times. This rearrangement joins TRBV20-1 to TRBJ2-4; 8 bases are shared with TRBD2. Unmatched junction bases numbered 11, after V lost 3 bases and J lost 4 bases. Germline assignment: CDR1 DFQATT and CDR2 SNEGSKA (reference sequence). CDR3 length: 16 amino acids. CDR3 residues: CSARAPSLAEKNIQYF. The CDR3 DNA is TGCAGTGCTAGGGCCCCTTCACTAGCGGAGAAAAACATTCAGTACTTC.

This clonotype has a count of ten or more. This sequence joins TRBV30 and TRBJ2-3; TRBD1 matches at 9 bases. The germline V gene has CDR1 GTSNPN and CDR2 SVGIG (reference sequence). The V gene end was trimmed by 0 bases and the J gene end by 5 bases; junction bases not matched to a gene: 6. The CDR3 is 15 amino acids. The CDR3 is CAWSVGTGIRDTQYF. The CDR3 nucleotides read TGTGCCTGGAGTGTAGGGACAGGGATAAGAGATACGCAGTATTTT. Drawing the rest from reference TRBV30 and TRBJ2-3, the complete variable domain is SQTIHQWPATLVQPVGSPLSLECTVEGTSNPNLYWYRQAAGRGLQLLFYSVGIGQISSEVPQNLSASRPQDRQFILSSKKLLLSDSGFYLCAWSVGTGIRDTQYFGPGTRLTVL.

This clonotype was seen ten or more times. The chain carries TRBV20-1 and TRBJ1-5; D not certain. Trimming pared 1 base from V and 6 bases from J, leaving 13 bases between. CDR3 length: 14 amino acids. CDR1 is DFQATT and CDR2 is SNEGSKA in the germline V gene (reference sequence). CDR3 bases: TGCAGTGCTAGAGGCCAAGAAGGCAGTCAGCCCCAGCATTTT. Amino acids: CSARGQEGSQPQHF.

The chain uses TRBV6-5 and TRBJ1-2; D uncertain. There are 12 residues in the CDR3. Germline V gene sequence: CDR1 MNHEY, CDR2 SVGAGI. The V end was cut by 3 bases, the J end by 4 bases, with 6 bases between. CDR3 sequence reads: CASSYDGYGYTF. The DNA for the CDR3 is TGTGCCAGCAGTTATGACGGCTATGGCTACACCTTC.

This clonotype has at least ten counts. The chain couples TRBV2 to TRBJ1-6; D possibly corresponds to TRBD1 (6 bases). CDR3 length: 14 residues. The V and J ends lost 6 bases and 9 bases respectively, with 15 bases between them. The germline CDR1 and CDR2 sequences are SNHLY and FYNNEI. CDR3 bases: TGTGCCAGCAGCCCAGGGAACAGGGCTTCACCCCTCCACTTT. This translates into CASSPGNRASPLHF.

This clonotype was observed at least ten times. The chain has TRBV20-1 and TRBJ1-5, with D maybe TRBD1 (5 bases). The germline V and J ends were trimmed by 2 bases and 5 bases, with 16 bases remaining between them. The V gene's germline CDR1 is DFQATT and CDR2 SNEGSKA (reference sequence). The CDR3 contains 15 residues. Here the CDR3 reads CSARYRPGGDQPQHF. CDR3 sequence (DNA): TGCAGTGCTAGATACAGACCGGGGGGAGATCAGCCCCAGCATTTT.

This clonotype was observed many times. The chain carries TRBV11-2 and TRBJ2-3; 11 bases are shared with TRBD2. With V trimmed by 5 bases and J by 2 bases, 15 bases remained unmatched. This CDR3 comprises 19 residues. CDR1 and CDR2 (germline): SGHAT, FQNNGV. The CDR3 nucleotides read TGTGCCAGCAGCCCCGGGTGGGCTAGCGGGGGGTCCTTCACAGATACGCAGTATTTT. It encodes CASSPGWASGGSFTDTQYF.

This clonotype was recorded at least ten times. The rearrangement joins TRBV7-9 to TRBJ1-4; D is perhaps TRBD1 (5 bases). The CDR3 is made up of 13 amino acids. Deletions cut 8 bases from V and 10 bases from J, with 17 bases between. Germline V gene sequence: CDR1 SEHNR, CDR2 FQNEAQ (reference sequence). The CDR3, as DNA: TGTGCCAGCGATAGACTGGGGCCTGCAAAACTGTTTTTT. As protein: CASDRLGPAKLFF.

This clonotype occurred many times. This chain connects TRBV10-3 to TRBJ1-1; no definite D call. Germline CDR1 reads ENHRY; CDR2 reads SYGVKD. CDR3 length: 14 amino acids. Trimming shortened V by 3 bases and J by 2 bases, and 10 bases separated the two germline ends. The CDR3 nucleotides are TGTGCCATCAGTGACACACTGGTAAACACTGAAGCTTTCTTT. It specifies CAISDTLVNTEAFF.

This clonotype was observed many times. The V call is TRBV28, the J call TRBJ1-2; D call uncertain. With 2 bases removed from V and 4 bases from J, the gap between germline ends came to 14 bases. The CDR3 covers 15 residues. CDR1 and CDR2 (germline): MDHEN, SYDVKM. The CDR3 nucleotides are TGTGCCAGCAGTTTAAATACAGAAATCGTCTATGGCTACACCTTC. Protein product: CASSLNTEIVYGYTF.

This clonotype was detected ten times or more. V usage is TRBV5-1 and J usage is TRBJ1-4; D gene uncertain. Germline V gene lookup returns CDR1 SGHRS and CDR2 YFSETQ. Trimming removed 0 bases at V and 8 bases at J, with 14 bases between. The CDR3 has 15 residues. The CDR3 region is CASSLASQEGEKLFF. CDR3 DNA: TGCGCCAGCAGCTTGGCCAGCCAGGAGGGAGAAAAACTGTTTTTT.

In its sample, this clonotype was seen many times. CDR3 coding DNA: TGCAGCGTCCTGACAGAACAAGAGACCCAGTACTTC. Protein product: CSVLTEQETQYF. This sequence joins TRBV29-1 and TRBJ2-5; D possibly corresponds to TRBD1 (5 bases). The V and J ends lost 6 bases and 2 bases respectively, with 10 bases between them. CDR1 is SQVTM, CDR2 ANQGSEA, per germline. This CDR3 is 12 amino acids long.

Concerning this clonotype: This may arise from a read error, as a much more abundant clone is one base away. The chain recombines TRBV5-1 with TRBJ1-1, with D perhaps matching TRBD1 (5 bases). The CDR3 has 16 residues. The germline gives CDR1 SGHRS, CDR2 YFSETQ. Trimming stripped 3 bases from V and 1 base from J, with 16 bases between. CDR3 nucleotides: TGCGCCAGCAGCTCGAACCCCGGGACCGCGAACACTGAAGCTTTCTTT. This codes for CASSSNPGTANTEAFF.

The rearrangement uses TRBV10-3 and TRBJ2-7; no definite D call. CDR3 length equals 13 residues. Looked up from germline, CDR1 is ENHRY and CDR2 is SYGVKD. V lost 6 bases to trimming and J lost 6 bases, with 15 bases between them. The DNA of the CDR3 is TGTGCCATCAGCCCCGGGCTCCGCGGCGAGCAGTACGTC. This encodes CAISPGLRGEQYV.

With respect to this clonotype: This may be a read error, as it is one base from a much larger clone. The rearrangement uses TRBV29-1 and TRBJ1-1, with no clear D. The CDR3 runs to 13 residues. V gave up 6 bases and J gave up 9 bases, with 20 bases separating them. Germline assignment: CDR1 SQVTM and CDR2 ANQGSEA. CDR3 region: CSVGKVQLGKAFF. In DNA, the CDR3 is TGCAGCGTGGGGAAGGTCCAACTAGGGAAAGCTTTCTTT.

Only a few counts were recorded for this clonotype. This rearrangement joins TRBV29-1 to TRBJ2-3, with 11 bases fitting TRBD2. CDR3 size: 13 residues. With 7 bases clipped from V and 4 bases from J, the junction kept 4 bases outside the gene matches. The germline gives CDR1 SQVTM, CDR2 ANQGSEA. CDR3 sequence: CSALAGGADTQYF. DNA for the CDR3: TGCAGCGCTCTAGCGGGGGGAGCAGATACGCAGTATTTT.